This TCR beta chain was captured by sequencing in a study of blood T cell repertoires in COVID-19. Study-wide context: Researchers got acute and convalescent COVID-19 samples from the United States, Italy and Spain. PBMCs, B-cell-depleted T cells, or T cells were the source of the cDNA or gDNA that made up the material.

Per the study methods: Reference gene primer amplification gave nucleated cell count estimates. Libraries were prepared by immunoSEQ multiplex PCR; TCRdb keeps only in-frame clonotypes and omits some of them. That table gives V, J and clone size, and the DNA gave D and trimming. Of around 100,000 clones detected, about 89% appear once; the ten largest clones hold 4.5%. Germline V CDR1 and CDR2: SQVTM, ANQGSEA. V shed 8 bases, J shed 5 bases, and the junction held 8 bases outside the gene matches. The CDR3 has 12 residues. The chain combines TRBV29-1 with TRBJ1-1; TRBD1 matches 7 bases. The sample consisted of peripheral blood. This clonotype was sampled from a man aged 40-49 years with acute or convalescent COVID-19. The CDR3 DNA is TGCAGCATCAGCTTACAGGGGACTGAAGCTTTCTTT. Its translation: CSISLQGTEAFF. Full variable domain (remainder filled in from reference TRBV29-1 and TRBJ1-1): SAVISQKPSRDICQRGTSLTIQCQVDSQVTMMFWYRQQPGQSLTLIATANQGSEATYESGFVIDKFPISRPNLTFSTLTVSNMSPEDSSIYLCSISLQGTEAFFGQGTRLTVV.